This TCR beta chain was observed in a study of shared clonotypes between healthy human individuals. The protocol was immunoSEQ multiplex PCR, while the TCRdb copy is restricted to in-frame clones and leaves out a portion. In the table there are 850,000 to 1,200,000 clones, around 74% of which are singletons. The CDR3 extends over 19 amino acids. The trim removed 1 base at V and 3 bases at J, leaving 16 bases unmatched. From germline, CDR1 is LNHDA and CDR2 SQIVND (reference sequence). This TCR came from a man younger than 30 in good health. The chain is built from TRBV19 and TRBJ2-3, with 7 bases fitting TRBD1. Sequenced: memory CD4+ T cells sorted from blood. Subset here: CD45RA-negative fraction. This CDR3 is CASSIGLRQGTRLTDTQYF. In DNA, the CDR3 is TGTGCCAGTAGTATAGGTCTACGACAGGGCACCAGGCTAACAGATACGCAGTATTTT.